The T cell receptor (beta chain) under discussion was sequenced for a study of T cells after yellow fever vaccination (dated by TCRdb to the late 2010s). In terms of the full investigation: The SMART-Seq v4 Ultra Low Input RNA kit was used to prepare libraries from fractions with low cell numbers. To track T-cell clones before and after primary and booster YFV17D yellow fever vaccination, bulk TCR alpha and beta repertoires were sequenced longitudinally. Two healthy male donors, one aged 18 to 29 and one aged 30 to 39 years, made up the cohort. Blood was collected at multiple timepoints before and after primary and secondary immunization, and bulk PBMC replicates and cell subsets were isolated. What the research found in general, with its limitations: The secondary T-cell response was found to be weaker but faster than the primary response, with a peak reached on day 5 rather than on day 15. The study included only a couple of donors, which limits how far the findings can be generalized. A small share of clonotypes was detected in both CD4 and CD8 compartments, with the overlap likely arising from convergent recombination. Because abundant contaminating clonotypes from the bulk population could be contained in FACS-sorted repertoires, computational filtering was required. After the booster, most of the clones that had expanded following primary vaccination were detected again (just under 97% of CD4 and 85% to 90% of CD8), which suggests that memory was broadly maintained.

Synthesis of TCR cDNA relied on 5'RACE template switching, a step that introduced a universal primer site along with unique molecular identifiers. cDNA synthesis was primed from both the TCR alpha and TCR beta constant segments. Libraries were amplified in two PCR steps, with sample barcodes and sequencing adapters added in the second step. Sequencing of libraries was performed on Illumina HiSeq 2500 (2x100 bp) or NovaSeq (2x150 bp). The paper's data handling went like this. MIGEC was used to demultiplex reads and collapse the reads into UMI consensus sequences, and MiXCR was used for V(D)J alignment. Clonotypes responding to the vaccine were identified with edgeR on replicate PBMC samples, with the criteria of FDR below 0.01 and a log2 fold change above 5 up to day 15. Bulk clonotypes were assigned CD4 or CD8 identity according to which sequenced CD4 or CD8 repertoire held them at higher abundance. TCRdb ran its own pipeline on the public reads, namely fastp trimming at Q25 and MiXCR clone calling, and kept in-frame beta chains. When rows share a CDR3 protein, they turn into one entry using the most common DNA and genes. TCRdb, not the original authors, processed these V and J calls. The sample data list some 560,000 distinct CDR3 sequences, and around 17% of these were observed just once. The ten largest clonotypes hold approximately 15% of the sample.

CDR1 DFQATT and CDR2 SNEGSKA are derived from the germline V gene (reference sequence). Reading from cysteine to phenylalanine, the CDR3 counts 14 amino acids. Only the CDR3 DNA is retained, 42 bases long and in frame from the first base. Compared with germline, V lacks 0 bases and J lacks 8 bases; bases without a gene match: 8. This clonotype was seen only a few times. Its antigen target is currently unknown. Base qualities are not at hand, and no much larger clone is one base apart. The sample's treatment or condition label, decoded: live attenuated yellow fever vaccine strain. At every blood-draw timepoint, two biological replicates of bulk PBMCs were collected. A standard Ficoll-Paque protocol was used to isolate PBMCs from peripheral blood. RNA was extracted with TriZol from bulk PBMCs, CD4 and CD8 fractions, and dextramer-positive and dextramer-negative fractions.

The sequence is built from TRBV20-1 and TRBJ1-2; 8 central nucleotides agree with TRBD1. Specimen: PBMCs, collected 5 days after the first yellow fever vaccination. The TCR originated in a man aged 18 to 29 who received the YFV17D yellow fever vaccine. CDR3 region: CSARDPRTGSGYTF. Here is the DNA: TGCAGTGCTAGAGATCCCAGGACAGGGTCCGGCTACACCTTC.